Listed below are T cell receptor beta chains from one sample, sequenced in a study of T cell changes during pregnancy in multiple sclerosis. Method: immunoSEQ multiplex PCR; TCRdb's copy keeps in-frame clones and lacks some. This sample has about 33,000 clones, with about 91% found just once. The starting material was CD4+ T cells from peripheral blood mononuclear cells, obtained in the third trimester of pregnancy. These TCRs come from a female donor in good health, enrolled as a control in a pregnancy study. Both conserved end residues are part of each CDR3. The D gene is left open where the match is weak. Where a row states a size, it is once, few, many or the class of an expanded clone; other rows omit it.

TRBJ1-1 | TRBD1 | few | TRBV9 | CASSKGGSTEAFF | TGTGCCAGCAGCAAAGGGGGCTCCACTGAAGCTTTCTTT
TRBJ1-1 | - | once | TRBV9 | CASSPRVPTEAFF | TGTGCCAGCAGCCCCCGGGTTCCCACTGAAGCTTTCTTT
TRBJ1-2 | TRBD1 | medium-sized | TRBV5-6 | CARPGTGTFYGYTF | TGTGCCAGACCCGGGACAGGGACTTTCTATGGCTACACCTTC
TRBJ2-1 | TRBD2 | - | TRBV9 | CASSVGLADYNEQFF | TGTGCCAGCAGCGTAGGACTAGCGGATTACAATGAGCAGTTCTTC
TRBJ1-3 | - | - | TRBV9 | CASSVAGLSGNTIYF | TGTGCCAGCAGCGTCGCAGGCCTCTCTGGAAACACCATATATTTT
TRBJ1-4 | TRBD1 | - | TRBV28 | CASSLPTGGGEKLFF | TGTGCCAGCAGCTTGCCGACAGGGGGCGGTGAAAAACTGTTTTTT
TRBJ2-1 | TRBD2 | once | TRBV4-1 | CASSQGLAGSSYNEQFF | TGCGCCAGCAGCCAAGGACTAGCGGGGAGCTCCTACAATGAGCAGTTCTTC
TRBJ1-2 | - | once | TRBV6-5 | CASTSGGSPNYGYTF | TGTGCCAGCACCTCCGGAGGCAGCCCTAACTATGGCTACACCTTC
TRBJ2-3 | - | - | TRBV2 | CASSPGSRGGDTQYF | TGTGCCAGCAGCCCCGGGTCCAGAGGGGGTGATACGCAGTATTTT
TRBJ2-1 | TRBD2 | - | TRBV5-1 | CASKSQASGYYNEQFF | TGCGCCAGCAAATCCCAAGCTAGCGGGTACTACAATGAGCAGTTCTTC
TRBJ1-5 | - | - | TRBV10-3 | CATRQGLNQPQHF | TGTGCCACCCGACAAGGTCTCAATCAGCCCCAGCATTTT
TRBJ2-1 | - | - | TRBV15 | CATSRGASRGGNEQFF | TGTGCCACCAGCAGAGGGGCTAGCCGAGGGGGCAATGAGCAGTTCTTC
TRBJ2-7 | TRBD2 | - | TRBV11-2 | CASSPSPDGTSGSYEQYF | TGTGCCAGCAGCCCGTCACCCGACGGGACTAGCGGTTCCTACGAGCAGTACTTC
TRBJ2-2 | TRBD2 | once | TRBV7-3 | CASTPLAGPNTGELFF | TGTGCCAGCACCCCCCTAGCGGGACCGAACACCGGGGAGCTGTTTTTT
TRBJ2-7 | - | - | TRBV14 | CASSLITGSEQYF | TGTGCCAGCAGCCTAATAACAGGTAGCGAGCAGTACTTC
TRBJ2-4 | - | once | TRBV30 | CAWRLKVSKNIQYF | TGTGCCTGGAGACTAAAGGTATCCAAAAACATTCAGTACTTC
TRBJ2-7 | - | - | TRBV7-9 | CASSLSSRRGEQYF | TGTGCCAGCAGCTTGTCTTCGCGGCGGGGCGAGCAGTACTTC
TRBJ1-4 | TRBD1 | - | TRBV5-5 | CASSFLQGVEKLFF | TGTGCCAGCAGCTTCCTACAGGGGGTTGAAAAACTGTTTTTT
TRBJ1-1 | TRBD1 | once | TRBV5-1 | CASSLTGGETEAFF | TGCGCCAGCAGCTTGACAGGGGGTGAGACTGAAGCTTTCTTT
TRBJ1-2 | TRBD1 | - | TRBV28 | CASLEADRGYGYTF | TGTGCCAGCCTGGAGGCGGACAGGGGGTATGGCTACACCTTC
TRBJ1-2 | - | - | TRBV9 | CASSRDYGYTF | TGTGCCAGCAGCCGCGACTATGGCTACACCTTC
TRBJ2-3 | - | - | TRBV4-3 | CASSQLGHSDTQYF | TGCGCCAGCAGCCAATTGGGACATTCAGATACGCAGTATTTT
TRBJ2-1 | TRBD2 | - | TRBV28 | CASSYGSGGARNEQFF | TGTGCCAGCAGTTACGGTAGCGGGGGGGCGAGGAATGAGCAGTTCTTC
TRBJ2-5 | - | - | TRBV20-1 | CSASGETQYF | TGCAGTGCTAGCGGGGAGACCCAGTACTTC
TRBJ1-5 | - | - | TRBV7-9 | CASSYRGPKGNQPQHF | TGTGCCAGCAGCTATAGGGGTCCCAAAGGCAATCAGCCCCAGCATTTT
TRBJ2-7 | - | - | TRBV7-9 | CASIEGKEGEQYF | TGTGCCAGCATAGAGGGTAAGGAGGGCGAGCAGTACTTC
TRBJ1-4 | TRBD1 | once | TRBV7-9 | CASSLEGAPRTNEKLFF | TGTGCCAGCAGCTTAGAGGGGGCCCCACGAACTAATGAAAAACTGTTTTTT
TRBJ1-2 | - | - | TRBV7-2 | CASSQARYGYTF | TGTGCCAGCAGCCAAGCCCGGTATGGCTACACCTTC
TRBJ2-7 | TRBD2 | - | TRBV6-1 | CASSGLAIGVPEQYF | TGTGCCAGCAGTGGACTAGCTATAGGGGTGCCCGAGCAGTACTTC
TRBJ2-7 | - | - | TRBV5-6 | CASAGSGGFSYEQYF | TGTGCCAGCGCTGGCTCGGGGGGCTTCTCCTACGAGCAGTACTTC
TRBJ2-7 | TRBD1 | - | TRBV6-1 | CATNRDRYYEQYF | TGTGCCACTAACCGGGACAGATACTACGAGCAGTACTTC
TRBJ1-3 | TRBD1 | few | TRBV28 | CASRTLDRDSNTIYF | TGTGCCAGCAGAACCCTCGACAGGGACTCTAACACCATATATTTT
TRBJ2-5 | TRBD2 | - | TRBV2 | CASSEVRGTSGGETQYF | TGTGCCAGCAGTGAAGTCAGGGGGACTAGCGGGGGAGAGACCCAGTACTTC
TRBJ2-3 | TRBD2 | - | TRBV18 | CASSPPGRGGTDTQYF | TGTGCCAGCTCACCACCGGGTCGGGGGGGCACAGATACGCAGTATTTT
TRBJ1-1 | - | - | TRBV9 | CASSGQVLNTEAFF | TGTGCCAGCAGCGGGCAGGTTTTGAACACTGAAGCTTTCTTT
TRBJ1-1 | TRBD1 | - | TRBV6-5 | CASTQTGAGGTEAFF | TGTGCCAGCACCCAGACAGGGGCAGGGGGCACTGAAGCTTTCTTT
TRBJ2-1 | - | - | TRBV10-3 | CAISEQQGSYNEQFF | TGTGCCATCAGTGAGCAACAGGGCTCCTACAATGAGCAGTTCTTC
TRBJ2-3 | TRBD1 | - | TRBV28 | CASSPYRGRRGRTDTQYF | TGTGCCAGCAGTCCCTACAGGGGGAGGCGCGGACGCACAGATACGCAGTATTTT
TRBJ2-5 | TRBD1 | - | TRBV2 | CASRGLTGTQETQYF | TGTGCCAGCAGGGGATTGACAGGGACCCAAGAGACCCAGTACTTC
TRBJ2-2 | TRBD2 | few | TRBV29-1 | CSVCGLAGAVNTGELFF | TGCAGCGTCTGTGGACTAGCGGGGGCCGTGAACACCGGGGAGCTGTTTTTT
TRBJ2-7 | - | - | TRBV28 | CASSSSLYEQYF | TGTGCCAGCAGTTCTAGCCTTTACGAGCAGTACTTC
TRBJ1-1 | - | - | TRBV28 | CASSSPLFIVVDTEAFF | TGTGCCAGCAGTTCCCCACTCTTTATAGTGGTGGACACTGAAGCTTTCTTT
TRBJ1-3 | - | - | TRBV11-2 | CASSITSSGNTIYF | TGTGCCAGCAGTATTACAAGCTCTGGAAACACCATATATTTT
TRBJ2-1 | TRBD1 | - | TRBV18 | CASSPGFRDRVFGNEQFF | TGTGCCAGCTCACCAGGGTTTCGGGACAGGGTATTCGGAAATGAGCAGTTCTTC
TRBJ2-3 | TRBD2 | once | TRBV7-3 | CASSLNSGRAGTDTQYF | TGTGCCAGCAGCTTAAATAGCGGGAGGGCGGGCACAGATACGCAGTATTTT
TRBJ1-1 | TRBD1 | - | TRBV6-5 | CASSLRGMMNTEAFF | TGTGCCAGCAGCCTCAGGGGGATGATGAACACTGAAGCTTTCTTT
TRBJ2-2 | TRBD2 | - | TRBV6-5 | CASRPGGKTGELFF | TGTGCCAGCAGGCCGGGAGGAAAGACCGGGGAGCTGTTTTTT
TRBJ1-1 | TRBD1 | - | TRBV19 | CASSIPPREVRGQNTEAFF | TGTGCCAGTAGTATACCACCCCGCGAGGTTAGGGGGCAGAACACTGAAGCTTTCTTT
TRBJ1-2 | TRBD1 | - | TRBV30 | CAWRKGTGLGYGYTF | TGTGCCTGGAGAAAGGGGACAGGTCTTGGGTATGGCTACACCTTC
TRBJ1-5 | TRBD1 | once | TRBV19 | CASSTTRDSYQPQHF | TGTGCCAGTAGCACTACAAGGGACAGTTATCAGCCCCAGCATTTT
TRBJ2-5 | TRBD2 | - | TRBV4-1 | CASSHLAGSGETQYF | TGCGCCAGCAGCCACTTAGCGGGGTCGGGAGAGACCCAGTACTTC